This T cell receptor beta chain was sequenced for a study of T cell responses to AZD1222 COVID-19 vaccine. The study pooled second doses at about 4 or about 12 weeks. Sequencing used immunoSEQ multiplex PCR; TCRdb keeps in-frame clones, though not all of them. In the table there are 180,000 or so clones, about 92% of which are singletons. Specimen: peripheral blood, collected 28 days after the second AZD1222 dose. The receptor comes from an adult who received the AZD1222 COVID-19 vaccine.

CDR3 sequence (DNA): TGTGCCAGCAGTGACCGAGAGTCCGCCCCCTATGGCTACACCTTC. Its translation is CASSDRESAPYGYTF. J is TRBJ1-2 and V is TRBV6-4, with no clear D. Trimming took off 2 bases at V and 4 bases at J, with 14 bases between the two ends. Germline V gene data show CDR1 as MRHNA and CDR2 as SNTAGT. CDR3 length: 15 amino acids.